This record looks at one TCR beta chain sequence and its context. Its specific antigen is unknown. Germline is not matched at one junction end, which may reflect a read error. This entry comes from a study of control samples from healthy donors and cancer patients (dated by TCRdb to 2019 to 2021). Receptor amplification or capture employed the immunoSEQ multiplex PCR assay. TCRdb holds this immuneACCESS table with in-frame rearrangements only. Some clones are missing; in checked studies, unresolved V genes explain under half, and the rest has no known cause. This sample holds some 11,000 clones; approximately 94% were observed only once. The ten largest account for roughly a quarter of the sample. CDR1 SGHTA and CDR2 FQGTGA were looked up in the germline V gene. Reading from cysteine to phenylalanine, the CDR3 counts 15 amino acids. Solely the CDR3 DNA is kept, with 45 bases framed from the first base.

Recombination connected TRBV7-3 to TRBJ2-2; no D gene call is confident. This TCR was recovered from a man in his 70s with head and neck cancer. The source material was PBMCs. The CDR3 in this case is CASSLMGGAEGELFF. At the DNA level, the sequence is TGTGCCAGCAGTTTAATGGGCGGCGCGGAAGGGGAGCTGTTTTTT.